The rows below give T cell receptor beta chains drawn from one sample of a study of blood T cell repertoires in COVID-19. Sequencing used immunoSEQ multiplex PCR; TCRdb keeps in-frame clones, though not all of them. The repertoire has some 140,000 clones, more than 75% of them found once; the top ten carry approximately 11%. The sequenced sample consisted of peripheral blood. These receptors were collected from a man aged 55 to 70 who had recovered from COVID-19. Both conserved end residues are part of each CDR3. Each record gives: CDR3 length, V gene, D gene, clone size, J gene, CDR3 protein, CDR3 DNA. D genes are given only for firm matches. Expanded clones are given a class, and other clones once, few, many or no size at all.

len: 15
v_gene: TRBV4-3
d_gene: .
abundance: .
j_gene: TRBJ2-1
CDR3aa: CASSQVIQVSNEQFF
CDR3nt: TGCGCCAGCAGCCAAGTAATCCAGGTTAGCAATGAGCAGTTCTTC

len: 15
v_gene: TRBV7-9
d_gene: TRBD1
abundance: .
j_gene: TRBJ1-4
CDR3aa: CASSLAQGAREKLFF
CDR3nt: TGTGCCAGCAGCTTAGCACAGGGGGCGCGGGAAAAACTGTTTTTT

len: 13
v_gene: TRBV11-2
d_gene: .
abundance: .
j_gene: TRBJ1-5
CDR3aa: CASSLSDNQPQHF
CDR3nt: TGTGCCAGCAGCTTATCAGACAATCAGCCCCAGCATTTT

len: 13
v_gene: TRBV2
d_gene: .
abundance: .
j_gene: TRBJ2-2
CDR3aa: CASKELNTGELFF
CDR3nt: TGTGCCAGCAAAGAACTGAACACCGGGGAGCTGTTTTTT

len: 15
v_gene: TRBV28
d_gene: .
abundance: .
j_gene: TRBJ2-5
CDR3aa: CASSLSGSRLETQYF
CDR3nt: TGTGCCAGCAGTTTATCCGGGTCCCGGTTGGAGACCCAGTACTTC

len: 15
v_gene: TRBV7-9
d_gene: .
abundance: .
j_gene: TRBJ2-7
CDR3aa: CASSLAHPGVDEQYF
CDR3nt: TGTGCCAGCAGCTTAGCTCATCCCGGAGTCGACGAGCAGTACTTC

len: 18
v_gene: TRBV18
d_gene: TRBD2
abundance: .
j_gene: TRBJ2-2
CDR3aa: CASSPQSGLAGNTGELFF
CDR3nt: TGTGCCAGCTCACCTCAATCCGGACTAGCGGGGAACACCGGGGAGCTGTTTTTT

len: 15
v_gene: TRBV2
d_gene: TRBD1
abundance: .
j_gene: TRBJ2-1
CDR3aa: CASSGIRTGSHEQFF
CDR3nt: TGTGCCAGCAGTGGTATTCGGACAGGGTCCCATGAGCAGTTCTTC

len: 16
v_gene: TRBV5-1
d_gene: TRBD2
abundance: .
j_gene: TRBJ2-1
CDR3aa: CASSLAPSGGGNEQFF
CDR3nt: TGCGCCAGCAGCTTGGCCCCTAGCGGGGGGGGCAATGAGCAGTTCTTC

len: 16
v_gene: TRBV24-1
d_gene: TRBD1
abundance: .
j_gene: TRBJ1-2
CDR3aa: CATSDYGTDGAYGYTF
CDR3nt: TGTGCCACCAGTGACTATGGGACAGACGGTGCCTATGGCTACACCTTC

len: 14
v_gene: TRBV5-1
d_gene: TRBD1
abundance: .
j_gene: TRBJ2-1
CDR3aa: CASSLDRAYNEQFF
CDR3nt: TGCGCCAGCAGCTTAGACAGGGCGTACAATGAGCAGTTCTTC

len: 15
v_gene: TRBV11-2
d_gene: TRBD1
abundance: .
j_gene: TRBJ2-7
CDR3aa: CASSRIRGREGEQYF
CDR3nt: TGTGCCAGCAGCCGGATCAGGGGGCGCGAGGGCGAGCAGTACTTC

len: 16
v_gene: TRBV19
d_gene: TRBD2
abundance: once
j_gene: TRBJ2-1
CDR3aa: CASSMDAGGSYNEQFF
CDR3nt: TGTGCCAGTAGTATGGATGCGGGGGGCTCCTACAATGAGCAGTTCTTC

len: 15
v_gene: TRBV6-5
d_gene: TRBD1
abundance: once
j_gene: TRBJ1-5
CDR3aa: CASSSLDRVGQPQHF
CDR3nt: TGTGCCAGCAGTTCCCTCGACAGGGTAGGCCAGCCCCAGCATTTT

len: 16
v_gene: TRBV11-2
d_gene: TRBD1
abundance: few
j_gene: TRBJ2-5
CDR3aa: CASSLGPGQGQETQYF
CDR3nt: TGTGCCAGCAGCTTAGGCCCGGGACAGGGGCAAGAGACCCAGTACTTC

len: 16
v_gene: TRBV27
d_gene: TRBD2
abundance: once
j_gene: TRBJ2-3
CDR3aa: CASSNLAGVGTDTQYF
CDR3nt: TGTGCCAGCAGTAACCTAGCGGGGGTTGGCACAGATACGCAGTATTTT

len: 14
v_gene: TRBV6-5
d_gene: .
abundance: .
j_gene: TRBJ1-1
CDR3aa: CASSYGAANTEAFF
CDR3nt: TGTGCCAGCAGTTACGGAGCAGCTAACACTGAAGCTTTCTTT

len: 18
v_gene: TRBV27
d_gene: TRBD2
abundance: .
j_gene: TRBJ2-7
CDR3aa: CASSRPGLAGTPRPQQYF
CDR3nt: TGTGCCAGCAGTCGACCAGGACTAGCGGGAACACCCCGGCCGCAGCAGTACTTC

len: 14
v_gene: TRBV7-2
d_gene: .
abundance: .
j_gene: TRBJ2-3
CDR3aa: CASSLRRGADTQYF
CDR3nt: TGTGCCAGCAGCTTAAGGAGGGGTGCAGATACGCAGTATTTT

len: 12
v_gene: TRBV14
d_gene: .
abundance: few
j_gene: TRBJ2-7
CDR3aa: CASSENWYEQYF
CDR3nt: TGTGCCAGCAGCGAGAATTGGTACGAGCAGTACTTC

len: 13
v_gene: TRBV30
d_gene: .
abundance: .
j_gene: TRBJ1-5
CDR3aa: CAWSVGGGQPQHF
CDR3nt: TGTGCCTGGAGTGTAGGGGGGGGGCAGCCCCAGCATTTT

len: 15
v_gene: TRBV6-2/TRBV6-3
d_gene: TRBD2
abundance: .
j_gene: TRBJ2-1
CDR3aa: CASSPGLASYNEQFF
CDR3nt: TGTGCCAGCAGTCCGGGACTAGCGTCCTACAATGAGCAGTTCTTC

len: 15
v_gene: TRBV13
d_gene: .
abundance: .
j_gene: TRBJ1-1
CDR3aa: CASSPIGGLNTEAFF
CDR3nt: TGTGCCAGCAGCCCCATAGGGGGATTGAACACTGAAGCTTTCTTT

len: 15
v_gene: TRBV5-1
d_gene: TRBD1
abundance: few
j_gene: TRBJ2-3
CDR3aa: CASSRGQVYTDTQYF
CDR3nt: TGCGCCAGCAGCAGGGGGCAGGTGTACACAGATACGCAGTATTTT

len: 15
v_gene: TRBV5-1
d_gene: TRBD1
abundance: .
j_gene: TRBJ2-1
CDR3aa: CASSPTGGSYNEQFF
CDR3nt: TGCGCCAGCAGCCCGACAGGGGGCTCCTACAATGAGCAGTTCTTC

len: 14
v_gene: TRBV24-1
d_gene: .
abundance: .
j_gene: TRBJ2-1
CDR3aa: CATSDYHTGNEQFF
CDR3nt: TGTGCCACCAGTGATTACCACACGGGGAATGAGCAGTTCTTC

len: 15
v_gene: TRBV5-5
d_gene: .
abundance: .
j_gene: TRBJ1-6
CDR3aa: CASSLGLGGNSPLHF
CDR3nt: TGTGCCAGCAGCTTGGGACTGGGGGGTAATTCACCCCTCCACTTT

len: 15
v_gene: TRBV11-2
d_gene: .
abundance: few
j_gene: TRBJ2-3
CDR3aa: CASSKEGRSTDTQYF
CDR3nt: TGTGCCAGCAGCAAGGAGGGGAGGAGCACAGATACGCAGTATTTT

len: 13
v_gene: TRBV19
d_gene: .
abundance: .
j_gene: TRBJ1-1
CDR3aa: CASSNAGDTEAFF
CDR3nt: TGTGCCAGTAGTAACGCGGGGGACACTGAAGCTTTCTTT